What follows is one T cell receptor beta chain and its context. Germline CDR1 MNHEY, CDR2 SVGAGI. The V and J ends lost 8 bases and 5 bases, in that order; junction bases with no gene match: 5. CDR3 length equals 12 residues. The sample originates from a study of blood T cell repertoires in COVID-19. Per the original data handling: Amplification from reference gene primers served as the basis for estimated nucleated cell counts. TCRdb's copy holds only in-frame clones and misses some; the assay was immunoSEQ multiplex PCR. V and J calls and clone size are given by that table; D and trimming were obtained from the DNA. The profile shows approximately 210,000 clones, 88% of them singletons.

This clonotype was obtained from a man younger than 35 with active or convalescent COVID-19. Specimen: peripheral blood. The chain joins TRBV6-5 to TRBJ1-2; 7 bases are shared with TRBD1. CDR3 DNA sequence: TGTGCCAGCCAGGGACAGAAATATGGCTACACCTTC. Its protein product is CASQGQKYGYTF.